What follows are 13 T cell receptor beta chains derived from one specimen sequenced in a study of blood T cells in healthy people across ages. Next came a second PCR, run for roughly 7 to 12 cycles, which used a sample-barcoded 5' primer along with a J-beta primer mix. MiXCR was run by TCRdb on the 5' RACE reads, yielding one entry per CDR3 protein. This sample has roughly 1 million distinct CDR3 sequences, with approximately 25% found just once. These data were likewise used in another study, on T cells of mothers and their children.

Specimen: blood. These receptor sequences come from a girl aged 2-10 years in good health.

This clonotype was seen at least ten times. The V call is TRBV7-8, the J call TRBJ2-7, with a weak D call TRBD2 (5 bases). The CDR3 runs 13 residues. Between the trimmed V and J ends, which lost 4 bases and 3 bases, there was a span of 10 bases. Germline lookup yields CDR1 SGHVS and CDR2 FQNEAQ. The CDR3 region has the DNA TGTGCCAGCAGCTCCGGACTCAACTACGAGCAGTACTTC. Translation: CASSSGLNYEQYF.

The V and J genes are TRBV29-1 and TRBJ1-2; TRBD1 matches at 7 bases. This CDR3 is 13 amino acids long. Germline values: CDR1 SQVTM, CDR2 ANQGSEA. V shed 4 bases and J 3 bases; nucleotides not matched to a gene: 5. CDR3 loop: CSVGDRDYYGYTF. In nucleotides, the CDR3 is TGCAGCGTTGGAGACAGGGACTACTATGGCTACACCTTC.

V is TRBV6-6 and J is TRBJ1-4; D not certain. V dropped 3 bases and J dropped 7 bases, with 12 bases sitting between them. The CDR3 spans 14 residues. Germline-derived CDR1 and CDR2 are MNHNY and SVGAGI (reference sequence). In DNA form, the CDR3 reads TGTGCCAGCAGTTATGGTGGGTCCGGTGAAAAACTGTTTTTT. This gives the protein CASSYGGSGEKLFF.

This clonotype was found a few times. The chain recombines TRBV28 with TRBJ2-7; 8 nucleotides line up with TRBD2. V lost 6 bases to trimming and J lost 10 bases; unmatched junction nucleotides: 11. The CDR3 has 13 amino acids. CDR1 and CDR2 from the germline V gene are MDHEN and SYDVKM. CDR3 sequence (DNA): TGTGCCAGCAGCAGCAACCTCGGGGGGGAACAGTACTTC. Amino acids: CASSSNLGGEQYF.

As concerns this clonotype: Germline is not matched at one junction end, which may reflect a read error. This chain links TRBV10-3 with TRBJ1-1, with 8 bases fitting TRBD1. The germline gives CDR1 ENHRY, CDR2 SYGVKD. This CDR3 comprises 20 residues. CDR3: CAISEAYRPGQVIDSTEAFF. CDR3 nucleotides: TGTGCCATCAGTGAGGCCTATAGACCGGGACAGGTGATAGATAGCACTGAAGCCTTCTTT.

The rearrangement joins TRBV6-2 or TRBV6-3 to TRBJ2-1; 7 bases align to TRBD2. After removal of 5 bases from V and 7 bases from J, the junction contained 8 bases not matched to a gene. CDR1 MNHEY and CDR2 SVGEGT come from the germline V gene. CDR3 size: 14 residues. CDR3 sequence: CASSPQLASNEQFF. The CDR3 DNA reads TGTGCCAGCAGTCCACAACTAGCGTCGAATGAGCAGTTCTTC.

The J gene is TRBJ2-3, the V gene TRBV3-1; no clear D gene. The V and J ends lost 1 base and 1 base respectively, with 6 bases between them. CDR1 LGHDT and CDR2 YNNKEL come from the germline V gene (reference sequence). The CDR3 has 14 residues. The CDR3 DNA reads as TGTGCCAGCAGCCAAGCCTGGGGCACAGATACGCAGTATTTT. It is translated as CASSQAWGTDTQYF.

The J gene is TRBJ2-3, the V gene TRBV15; 10 bases match TRBD1. This CDR3 contains 15 residues. The V and J ends lost 3 bases and 6 bases, in that order; junction bases with no gene match: 6. Germline V gives CDR1 LNHNV, CDR2 YYDKDF (reference sequence). CDR3 sequence (DNA): TGTGCCACCAGCAGTCCTGGGACAGGGGTTGATACGCAGTATTTT. It specifies CATSSPGTGVDTQYF.

Concerning this clonotype: This is likely a read error, given that the CDR3 carries no conserved phenylalanine or tryptophan at its end. The chain employs TRBV11-2 and TRBJ2-6, with D possibly matching TRBD2 (6 bases). The V gene lost 5 bases and the J gene lost 0 bases, with 29 bases spanning the gap. Germline V gene sequence: CDR1 SGHAT, CDR2 FQNNGV. This CDR3 has 22 residues. CDR3 region: CASSTLNVRLAQRSSGANVLTY. The CDR3 coding sequence is TGTGCCAGCAGCACCCTAAACGTACGGCTAGCGCAACGAAGCTCTGGGGCCAACGTCCTGACTTAC.

The chain is built from TRBV15 and TRBJ1-5; perhaps TRBD1 as D (5 bases). Germline CDR1 and CDR2: LNHNV and YYDKDF (reference sequence). Deletions cut 5 bases from V and 2 bases from J, with 16 bases between. The CDR3 extends over 16 amino acids. CDR3 nucleotides: TGTGCCACCAGCCAACTCTGGGGGACTTGCAATCAGCCCCAGCATTTT. Protein sequence: CATSQLWGTCNQPQHF.

This clonotype showed up just a few times. The chain joins TRBV29-1 to TRBJ2-4, with 8 bases lining up with TRBD2. CDR1 is SQVTM, CDR2 ANQGSEA, per germline. CDR3 length: 13 amino acids. Losses at the gene ends were 4 bases for V and 8 bases for J; bases not matched to a gene: 7. The CDR3 DNA reads TGCAGCGTTGTCCTCGGGACTAGTTACATTCAGTACTTC. Protein: CSVVLGTSYIQYF.

The chain carries TRBV20-1 and TRBJ2-7; maybe TRBD2 (6 bases). CDR1 is DFQATT, CDR2 SNEGSKA, per germline (reference sequence). V was cut by 3 bases and J by 1 base, with 13 bases left in between. This CDR3 contains 14 residues. This CDR3 is CSASVGGGSYEQYF. For the CDR3, the DNA is TGCAGTGCTAGCGTGGGAGGAGGGTCCTACGAGCAGTACTTC.

CDR3 in DNA: TGTGCCAGCAGCCGGTCGACGGAAGATGGCTACACCTTC. It yields the protein CASSRSTEDGYTF. The rearrangement uses TRBV28 and TRBJ1-2; D is unclear. Germline loops: CDR1 MDHEN, CDR2 SYDVKM. V was clipped by 6 bases and J by 6 bases, with 14 bases between them. This CDR3 spans 13 amino acids.